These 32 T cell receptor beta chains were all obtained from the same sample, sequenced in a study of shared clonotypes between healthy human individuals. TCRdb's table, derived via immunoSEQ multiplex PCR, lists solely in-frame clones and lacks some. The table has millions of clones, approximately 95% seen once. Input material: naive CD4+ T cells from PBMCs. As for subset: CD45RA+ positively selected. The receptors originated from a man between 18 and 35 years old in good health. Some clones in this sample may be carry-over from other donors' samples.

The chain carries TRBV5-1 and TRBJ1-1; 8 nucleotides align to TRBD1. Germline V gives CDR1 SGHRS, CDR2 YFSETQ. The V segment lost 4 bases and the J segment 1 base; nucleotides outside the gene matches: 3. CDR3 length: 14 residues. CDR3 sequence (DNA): TGCGCCAGCAGCCGGACAGGGACGAACACTGAAGCTTTCTTT. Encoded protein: CASSRTGTNTEAFF. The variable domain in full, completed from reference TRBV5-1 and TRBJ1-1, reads KAGVTQTPRYLIKTRGQQVTLSCSPISGHRSVSWYQQTPGQGLQFLFEYFSETQRNKGNFPGRFSGRQFSNSRSEMNVSTLELGDSALYLCASSRTGTNTEAFFGQGTRLTVV.

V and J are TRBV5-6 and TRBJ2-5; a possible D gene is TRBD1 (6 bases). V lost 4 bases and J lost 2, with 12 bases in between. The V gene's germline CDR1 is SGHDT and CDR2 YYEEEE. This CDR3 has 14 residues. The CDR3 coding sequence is TGTGCCAGCAGCCAGACAGGCACTCAAGAGACCCAGTACTTC. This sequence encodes CASSQTGTQETQYF.

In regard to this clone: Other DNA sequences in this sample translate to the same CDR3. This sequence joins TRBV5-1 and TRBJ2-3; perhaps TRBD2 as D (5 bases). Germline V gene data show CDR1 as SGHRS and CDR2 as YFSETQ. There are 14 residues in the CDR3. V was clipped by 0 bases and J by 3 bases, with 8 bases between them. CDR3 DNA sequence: TGCGCCAGCAGCTTGGGGCTAGCAACAGATACGCAGTATTTT. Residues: CASSLGLATDTQYF.

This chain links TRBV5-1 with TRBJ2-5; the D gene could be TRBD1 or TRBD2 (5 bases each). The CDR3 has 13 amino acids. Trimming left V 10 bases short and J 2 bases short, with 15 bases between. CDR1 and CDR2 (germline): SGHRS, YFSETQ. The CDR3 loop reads CAWRPGRQETQYF. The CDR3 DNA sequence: TGCGCCTGGAGGCCGGGGCGTCAAGAGACCCAGTACTTC.

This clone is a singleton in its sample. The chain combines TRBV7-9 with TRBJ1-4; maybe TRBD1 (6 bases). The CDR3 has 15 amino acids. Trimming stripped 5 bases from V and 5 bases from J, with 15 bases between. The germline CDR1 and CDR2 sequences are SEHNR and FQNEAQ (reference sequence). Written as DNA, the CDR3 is TGTGCCAGCAGCCCTGGACAGCCTGCAAATGAAAAACTGTTTTTT. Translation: CASSPGQPANEKLFF.

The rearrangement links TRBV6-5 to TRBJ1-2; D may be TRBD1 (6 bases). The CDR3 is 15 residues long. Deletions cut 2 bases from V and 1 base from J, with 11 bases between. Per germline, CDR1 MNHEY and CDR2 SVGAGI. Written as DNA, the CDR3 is TGTGCCAGCAGTTACAGGGACACGCATAACTATGGCTACACCTTC. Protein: CASSYRDTHNYGYTF.

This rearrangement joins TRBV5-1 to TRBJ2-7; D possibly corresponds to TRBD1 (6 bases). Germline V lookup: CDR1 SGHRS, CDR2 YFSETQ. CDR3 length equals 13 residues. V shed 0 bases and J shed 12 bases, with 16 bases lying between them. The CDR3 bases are TGCGCCAGCAGCTTGGACAGGGCCTCTTCTCTGTACTTC. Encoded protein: CASSLDRASSLYF.

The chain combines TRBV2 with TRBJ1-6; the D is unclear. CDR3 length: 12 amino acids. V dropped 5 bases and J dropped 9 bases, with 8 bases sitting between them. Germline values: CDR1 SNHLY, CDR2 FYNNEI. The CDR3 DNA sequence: TGTGCCAGCAGTTCACATTTTTCACCCCTCCACTTT. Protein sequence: CASSSHFSPLHF. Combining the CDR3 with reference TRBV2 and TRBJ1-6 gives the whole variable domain EPEVTQTPSHQVTQMGQEVILRCVPISNHLYFYWYRQILGQKVEFLVSFYNNEISEKSEIFDDQFSVERPDGSNFTLKIRSTKLEDSAMYFCASSSHFSPLHFGNGTRLTVT.

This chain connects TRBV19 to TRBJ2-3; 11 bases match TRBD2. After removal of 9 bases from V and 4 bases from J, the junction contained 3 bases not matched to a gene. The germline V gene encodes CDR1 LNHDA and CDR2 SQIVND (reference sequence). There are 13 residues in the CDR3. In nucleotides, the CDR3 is TGTGCCAGCGGGACTAGCGGATCAGATACGCAGTATTTT. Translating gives CASGTSGSDTQYF.

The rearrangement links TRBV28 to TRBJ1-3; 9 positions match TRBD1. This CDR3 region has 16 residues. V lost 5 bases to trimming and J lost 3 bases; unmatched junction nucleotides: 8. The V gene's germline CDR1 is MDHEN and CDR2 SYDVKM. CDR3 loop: CASSPPGQGYGNTIYF. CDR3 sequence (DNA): TGTGCCAGCAGTCCACCGGGACAGGGATATGGAAACACCATATATTTT.

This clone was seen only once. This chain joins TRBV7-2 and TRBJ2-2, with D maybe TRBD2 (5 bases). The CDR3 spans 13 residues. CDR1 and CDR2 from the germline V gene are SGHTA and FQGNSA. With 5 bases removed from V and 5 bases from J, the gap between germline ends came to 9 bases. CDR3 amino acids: CASSRTSTGELFF. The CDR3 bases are TGTGCCAGCAGCCGGACTTCTACCGGGGAGCTGTTTTTT. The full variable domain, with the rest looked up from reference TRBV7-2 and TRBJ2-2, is GAGVSQSPSNKVTEKGKDVELRCDPISGHTALYWYRQSLGQGLEFLIYFQGNSAPDKSGLPSDRFSAERTGGSVSTLTIQRTQQEDSAVYLCASSRTSTGELFFGEGSRLTVL.

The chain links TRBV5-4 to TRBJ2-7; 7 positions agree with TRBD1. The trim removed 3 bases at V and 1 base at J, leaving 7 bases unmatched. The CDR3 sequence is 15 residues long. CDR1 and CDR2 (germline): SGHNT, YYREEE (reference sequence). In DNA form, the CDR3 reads TGTGCCAGCAGCTCACGGACAGGACCGTCCTACGAGCAGTACTTC. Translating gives CASSSRTGPSYEQYF.

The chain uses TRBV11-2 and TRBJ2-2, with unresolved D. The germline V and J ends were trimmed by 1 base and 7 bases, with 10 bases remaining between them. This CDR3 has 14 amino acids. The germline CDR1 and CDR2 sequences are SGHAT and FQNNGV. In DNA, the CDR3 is TGTGCCAGCAGCTTAGGGCGTCGAAGCGGGGAGCTGTTTTTT. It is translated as CASSLGRRSGELFF.

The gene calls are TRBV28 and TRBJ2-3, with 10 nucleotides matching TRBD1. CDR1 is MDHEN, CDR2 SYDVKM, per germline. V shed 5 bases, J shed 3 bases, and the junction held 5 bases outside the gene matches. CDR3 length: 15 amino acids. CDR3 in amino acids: CASSPWDRGTDTQYF. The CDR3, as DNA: TGTGCCAGCAGTCCGTGGGACAGGGGTACAGATACGCAGTATTTT.

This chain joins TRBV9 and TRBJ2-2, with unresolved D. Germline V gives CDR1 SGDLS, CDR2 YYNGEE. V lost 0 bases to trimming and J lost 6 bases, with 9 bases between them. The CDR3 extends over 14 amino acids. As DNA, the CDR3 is TGTGCCAGCAGCGTAGAAGTGGTGCCCGGGGAGCTGTTTTTT. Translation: CASSVEVVPGELFF.

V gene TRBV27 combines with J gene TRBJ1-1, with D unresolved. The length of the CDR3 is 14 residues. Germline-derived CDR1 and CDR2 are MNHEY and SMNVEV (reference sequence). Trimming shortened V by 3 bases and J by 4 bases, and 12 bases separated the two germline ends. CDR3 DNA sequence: TGTGCCAGCAGTTTGTTCGCCCGGGGCACTGAAGCTTTCTTT. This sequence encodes CASSLFARGTEAFF.

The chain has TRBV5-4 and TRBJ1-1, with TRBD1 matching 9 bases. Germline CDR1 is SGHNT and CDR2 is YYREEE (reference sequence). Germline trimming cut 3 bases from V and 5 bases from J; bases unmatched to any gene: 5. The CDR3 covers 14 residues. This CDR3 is CASSSGQGGTEAFF. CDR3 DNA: TGTGCCAGCAGCTCGGGACAGGGCGGAACTGAAGCTTTCTTT.

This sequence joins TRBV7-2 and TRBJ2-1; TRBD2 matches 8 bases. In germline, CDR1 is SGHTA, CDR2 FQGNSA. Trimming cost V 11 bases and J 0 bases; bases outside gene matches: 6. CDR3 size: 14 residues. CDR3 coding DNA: TGTGCCTCTCGGGCGGGAGGCTCCTACAATGAGCAGTTCTTC. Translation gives CASRAGGSYNEQFF.

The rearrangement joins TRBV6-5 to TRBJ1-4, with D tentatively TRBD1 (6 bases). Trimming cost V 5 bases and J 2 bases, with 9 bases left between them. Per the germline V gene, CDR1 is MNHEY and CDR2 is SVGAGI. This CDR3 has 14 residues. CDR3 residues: CASSRQATNEKLFF. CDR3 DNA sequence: TGTGCCAGCAGTCGACAGGCCACTAATGAAAAACTGTTTTTT.

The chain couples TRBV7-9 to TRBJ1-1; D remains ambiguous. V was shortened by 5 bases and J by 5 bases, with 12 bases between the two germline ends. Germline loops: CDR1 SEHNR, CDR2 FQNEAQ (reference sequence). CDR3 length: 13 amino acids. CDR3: CASSLDENTEAFF. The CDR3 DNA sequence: TGTGCCAGCAGCCTCGATGAGAATACTGAAGCTTTCTTT.

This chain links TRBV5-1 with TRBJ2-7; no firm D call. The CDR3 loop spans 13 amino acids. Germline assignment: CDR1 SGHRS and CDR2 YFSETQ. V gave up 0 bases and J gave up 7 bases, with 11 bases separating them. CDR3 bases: TGCGCCAGCAGCTTGGTCCTAGGGCAAGAGCAGTACTTC. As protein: CASSLVLGQEQYF.

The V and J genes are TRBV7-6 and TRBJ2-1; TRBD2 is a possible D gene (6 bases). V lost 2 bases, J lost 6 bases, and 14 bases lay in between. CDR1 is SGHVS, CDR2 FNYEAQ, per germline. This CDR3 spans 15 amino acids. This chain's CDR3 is CASSLFGGSGNEQFF. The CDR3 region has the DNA TGTGCCAGCAGCTTATTTGGGGGGTCGGGCAATGAGCAGTTCTTC.

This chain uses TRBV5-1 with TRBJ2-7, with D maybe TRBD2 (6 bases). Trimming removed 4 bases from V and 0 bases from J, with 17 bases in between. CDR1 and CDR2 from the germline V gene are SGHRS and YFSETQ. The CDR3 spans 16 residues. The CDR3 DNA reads TGCGCCAGCAGCCCGGGTCCTAGCGACTACTCCTACGAGCAGTACTTC. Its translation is CASSPGPSDYSYEQYF.

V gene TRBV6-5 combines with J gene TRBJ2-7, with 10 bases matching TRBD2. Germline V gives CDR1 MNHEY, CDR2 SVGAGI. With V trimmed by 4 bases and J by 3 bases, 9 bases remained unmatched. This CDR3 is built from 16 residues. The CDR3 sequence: CASSFPTSGALYEQYF. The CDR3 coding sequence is TGTGCCAGCAGTTTCCCCACTAGCGGGGCCCTCTACGAGCAGTACTTC.

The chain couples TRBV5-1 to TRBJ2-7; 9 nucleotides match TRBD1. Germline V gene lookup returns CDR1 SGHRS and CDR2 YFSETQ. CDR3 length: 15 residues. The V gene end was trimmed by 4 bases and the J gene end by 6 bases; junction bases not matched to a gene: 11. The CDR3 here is CASSGGTGYGGEQYF. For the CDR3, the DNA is TGCGCCAGCAGCGGCGGGACAGGGTACGGAGGCGAGCAGTACTTC.

The CDR3 loop is CASSFSETQYF. For the CDR3, the DNA is TGTGCCAGCAGCTTTTCAGAGACCCAGTACTTC. The gene calls are TRBV11-2 and TRBJ2-5; D remains unclear. Germline V lookup: CDR1 SGHAT, CDR2 FQNNGV. V was clipped by 3 bases and J by 4 bases, with 3 bases between them. The CDR3 covers 11 residues.

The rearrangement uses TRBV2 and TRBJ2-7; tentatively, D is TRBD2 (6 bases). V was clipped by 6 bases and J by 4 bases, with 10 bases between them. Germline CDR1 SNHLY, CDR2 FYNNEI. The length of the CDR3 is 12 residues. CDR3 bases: TGTGCCAGCAGGGAGGGCCGTTACGAGCAGTACTTC. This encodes CASREGRYEQYF.

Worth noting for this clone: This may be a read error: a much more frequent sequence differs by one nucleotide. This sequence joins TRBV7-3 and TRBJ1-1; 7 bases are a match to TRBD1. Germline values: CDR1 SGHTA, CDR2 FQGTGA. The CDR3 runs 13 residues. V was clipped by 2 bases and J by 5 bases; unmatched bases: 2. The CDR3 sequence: CASSLARGTEAFF. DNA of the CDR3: TGTGCCAGCAGCTTAGCCAGGGGGACTGAAGCTTTCTTT. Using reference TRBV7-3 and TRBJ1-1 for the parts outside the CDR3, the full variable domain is GAGVSQTPSNKVTEKGKYVELRCDPISGHTALYWYRQSLGQGPEFLIYFQGTGAADDSGLPNDRFFAVRPEGSVSTLKIQRTERGDSAVYLCASSLARGTEAFFGQGTRLTVV.

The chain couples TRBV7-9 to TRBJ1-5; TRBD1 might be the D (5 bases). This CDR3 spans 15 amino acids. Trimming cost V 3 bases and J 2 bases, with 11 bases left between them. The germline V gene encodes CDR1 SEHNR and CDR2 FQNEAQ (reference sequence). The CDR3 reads CASSLAGPGNQPQHF. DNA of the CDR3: TGTGCCAGCAGCTTGGCGGGGCCGGGCAATCAGCCCCAGCATTTT.

CDR3 sequence: CASTDSGANVLTF. DNA of the CDR3: TGTGCCAGCACGGATTCCGGGGCCAACGTCCTGACTTTC. This rearrangement joins TRBV11-2 to TRBJ2-6; no clear D gene. The germline V and J ends were trimmed by 7 bases and 4 bases, with 8 bases remaining between them. This CDR3 is built from 13 residues. Germline-derived CDR1 and CDR2 are SGHAT and FQNNGV.

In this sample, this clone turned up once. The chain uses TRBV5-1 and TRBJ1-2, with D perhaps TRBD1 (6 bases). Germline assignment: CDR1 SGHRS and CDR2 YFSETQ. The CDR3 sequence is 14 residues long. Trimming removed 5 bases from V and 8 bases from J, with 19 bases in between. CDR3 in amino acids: CASRPLGGLYGYTF. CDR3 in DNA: TGCGCCAGCAGACCTCTGGGGGGCCTCTACGGCTACACCTTC.

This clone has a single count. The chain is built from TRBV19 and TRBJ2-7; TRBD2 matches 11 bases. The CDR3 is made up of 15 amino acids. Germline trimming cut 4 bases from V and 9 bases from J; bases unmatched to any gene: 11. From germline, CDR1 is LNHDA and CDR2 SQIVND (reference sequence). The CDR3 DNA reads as TGTGCCAGTAGTACACTAGCGGGAGTGATGCAGAGGCAGTACTTC. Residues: CASSTLAGVMQRQYF.